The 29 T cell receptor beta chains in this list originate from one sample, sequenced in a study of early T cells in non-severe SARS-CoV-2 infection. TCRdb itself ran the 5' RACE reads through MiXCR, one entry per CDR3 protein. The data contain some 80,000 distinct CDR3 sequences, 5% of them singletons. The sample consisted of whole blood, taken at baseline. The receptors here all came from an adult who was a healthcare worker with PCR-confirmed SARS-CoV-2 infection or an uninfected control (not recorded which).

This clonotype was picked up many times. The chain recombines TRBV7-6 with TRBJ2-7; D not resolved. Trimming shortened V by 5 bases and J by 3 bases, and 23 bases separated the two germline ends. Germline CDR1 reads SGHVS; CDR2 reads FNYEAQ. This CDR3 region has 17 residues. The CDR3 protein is CASSPTTGQASSYEQYF. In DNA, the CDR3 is TGTGCCAGCAGCCCAACTACCGGCCAAGCGTCAAGCTACGAGCAGTACTTC. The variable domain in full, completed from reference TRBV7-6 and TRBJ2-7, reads GAGVSQSPRYKVTKRGQDVALRCDPISGHVSLYWYRQALGQGPEFLTYFNYEAQQDKSGLPNDRFSAERPEGSISTLTIQRTEQRDSAMYRCASSPTTGQASSYEQYFGPGTRLTVT.

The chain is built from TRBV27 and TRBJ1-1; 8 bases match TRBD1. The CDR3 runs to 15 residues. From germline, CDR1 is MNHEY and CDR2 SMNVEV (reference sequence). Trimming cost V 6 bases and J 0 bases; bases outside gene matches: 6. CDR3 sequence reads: CASRPRGQMNTEAFF. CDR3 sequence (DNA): TGTGCCAGCAGGCCCAGGGGGCAAATGAACACTGAAGCTTTCTTT.

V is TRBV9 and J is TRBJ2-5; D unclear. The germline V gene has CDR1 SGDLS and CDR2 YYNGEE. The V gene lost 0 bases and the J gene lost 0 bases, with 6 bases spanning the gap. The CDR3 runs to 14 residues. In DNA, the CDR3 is TGTGCCAGCAGCGTAGATGCCGACCAAGAGACCCAGTACTTC. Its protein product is CASSVDADQETQYF.

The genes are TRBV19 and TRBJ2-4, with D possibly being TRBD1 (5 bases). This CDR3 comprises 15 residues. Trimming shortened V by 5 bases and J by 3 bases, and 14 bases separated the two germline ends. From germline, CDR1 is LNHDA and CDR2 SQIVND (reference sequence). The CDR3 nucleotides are TGTGCCAGTAGTCTCTGGACAAGGGACAAAAACATTCAGTACTTC. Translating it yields CASSLWTRDKNIQYF.

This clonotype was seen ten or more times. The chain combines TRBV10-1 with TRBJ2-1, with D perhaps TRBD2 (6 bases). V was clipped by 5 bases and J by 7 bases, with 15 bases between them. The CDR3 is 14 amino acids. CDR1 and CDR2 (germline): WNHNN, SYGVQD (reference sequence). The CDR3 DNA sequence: TGCGCCAGCAGTTTAGGCAGAGGAGGGAATGAGCAGTTCTTC. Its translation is CASSLGRGGNEQFF.

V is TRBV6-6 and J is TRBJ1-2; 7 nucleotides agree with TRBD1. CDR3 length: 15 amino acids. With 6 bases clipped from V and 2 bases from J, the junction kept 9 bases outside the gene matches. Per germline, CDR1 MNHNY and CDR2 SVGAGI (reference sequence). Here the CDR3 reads CASRADRDLNYGYTF. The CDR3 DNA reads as TGTGCCAGCAGGGCAGACAGGGACCTAAACTATGGCTACACCTTC.

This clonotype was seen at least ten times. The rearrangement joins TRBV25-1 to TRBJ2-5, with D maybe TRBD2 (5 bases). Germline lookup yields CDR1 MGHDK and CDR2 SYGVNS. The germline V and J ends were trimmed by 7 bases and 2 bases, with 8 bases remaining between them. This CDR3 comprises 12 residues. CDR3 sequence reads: CASNRGQETQYF. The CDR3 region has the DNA TGTGCCAGCAACCGAGGGCAAGAGACCCAGTACTTC.

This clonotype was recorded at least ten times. In DNA, the CDR3 is TGTGCCAGCAGCTTATCGGGGACAGGCCAGCCCCAGCATTTT. Amino acids: CASSLSGTGQPQHF. V is TRBV5-5 and J is TRBJ1-5; 8 bases are shared with TRBD1. The V and J ends lost 2 bases and 7 bases, in that order; junction bases with no gene match: 5. The CDR3 contains 14 residues. CDR1 and CDR2 from the germline V gene are SGHKS and YYEKEE (reference sequence).

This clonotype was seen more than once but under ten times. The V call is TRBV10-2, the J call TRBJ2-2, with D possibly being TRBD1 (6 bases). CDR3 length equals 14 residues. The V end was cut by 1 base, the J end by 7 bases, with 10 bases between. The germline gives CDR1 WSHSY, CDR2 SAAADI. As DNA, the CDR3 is TGCGCCAGCAGTGAGTTAGTACAGGGCGGGGAGCTGTTTTTT. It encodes CASSELVQGGELFF.

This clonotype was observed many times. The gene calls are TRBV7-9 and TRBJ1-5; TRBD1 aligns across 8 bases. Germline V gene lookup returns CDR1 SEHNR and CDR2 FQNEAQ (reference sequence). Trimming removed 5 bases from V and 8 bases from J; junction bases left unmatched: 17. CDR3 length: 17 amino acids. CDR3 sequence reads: CASSPNPTGVSVEPQHF. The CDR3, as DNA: TGTGCCAGCAGCCCCAACCCGACAGGGGTCTCCGTGGAGCCCCAGCATTTT. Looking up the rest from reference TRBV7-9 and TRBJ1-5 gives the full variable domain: DTGVSQNPRHKITKRGQNVTFRCDPISEHNRLYWYRQTLGQGPEFLTYFQNEAQLEKSRLLSDRFSAERPKGSFSTLEIQRTEQGDSAMYLCASSPNPTGVSVEPQHFGDGTRLSIL.

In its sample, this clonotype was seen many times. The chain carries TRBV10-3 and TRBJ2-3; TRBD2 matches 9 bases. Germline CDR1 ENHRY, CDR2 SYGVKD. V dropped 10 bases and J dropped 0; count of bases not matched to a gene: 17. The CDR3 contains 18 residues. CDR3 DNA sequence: TGTGCCACATACCCGCTAGCGGGGCCCGAAGAAAGCACAGATACGCAGTATTTT. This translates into CATYPLAGPEESTDTQYF.

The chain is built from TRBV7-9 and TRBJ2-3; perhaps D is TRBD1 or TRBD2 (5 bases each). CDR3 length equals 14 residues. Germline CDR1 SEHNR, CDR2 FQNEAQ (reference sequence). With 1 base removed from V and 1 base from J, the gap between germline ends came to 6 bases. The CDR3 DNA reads TGTGCCAGCAGCTTAGGGGACGGCACAGATACGCAGTATTTT. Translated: CASSLGDGTDTQYF.

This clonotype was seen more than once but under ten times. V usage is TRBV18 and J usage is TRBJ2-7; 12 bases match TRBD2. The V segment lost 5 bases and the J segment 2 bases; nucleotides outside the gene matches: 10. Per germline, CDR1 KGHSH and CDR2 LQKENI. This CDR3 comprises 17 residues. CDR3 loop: CASSEGGTSGRTYEQYF. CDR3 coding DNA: TGTGCCAGCTCAGAAGGGGGAACTAGCGGGAGGACCTACGAGCAGTACTTC. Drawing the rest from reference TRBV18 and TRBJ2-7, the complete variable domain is NAGVMQNPRHLVRRRGQEARLRCSPMKGHSHVYWYRQLPEEGLKFMVYLQKENIIDESGMPKERFSAEFPKEGPSILRIQQVVRGDSAAYFCASSEGGTSGRTYEQYFGPGTRLTVT.

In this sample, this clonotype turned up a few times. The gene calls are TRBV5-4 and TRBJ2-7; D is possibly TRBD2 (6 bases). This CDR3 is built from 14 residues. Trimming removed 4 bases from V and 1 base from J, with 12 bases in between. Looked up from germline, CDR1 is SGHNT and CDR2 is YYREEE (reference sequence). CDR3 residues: CASSRGSVSYEQYF. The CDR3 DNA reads TGTGCCAGCAGCCGGGGGTCAGTGTCCTACGAGCAGTACTTC.

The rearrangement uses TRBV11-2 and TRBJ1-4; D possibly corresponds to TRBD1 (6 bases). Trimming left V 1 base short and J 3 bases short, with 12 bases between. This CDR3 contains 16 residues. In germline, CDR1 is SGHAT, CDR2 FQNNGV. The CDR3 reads CASSLGTGRSNEKLFF. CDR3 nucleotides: TGTGCCAGCAGCTTAGGCACAGGGCGATCTAATGAAAAACTGTTTTTT.

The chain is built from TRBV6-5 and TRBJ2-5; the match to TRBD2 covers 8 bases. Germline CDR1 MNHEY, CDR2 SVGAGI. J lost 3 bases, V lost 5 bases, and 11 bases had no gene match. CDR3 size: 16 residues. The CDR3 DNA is TGTGCCAGCAGTCGACGTCAAAGACTAGCGAAAGAGACCCAGTACTTC. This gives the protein CASSRRQRLAKETQYF.

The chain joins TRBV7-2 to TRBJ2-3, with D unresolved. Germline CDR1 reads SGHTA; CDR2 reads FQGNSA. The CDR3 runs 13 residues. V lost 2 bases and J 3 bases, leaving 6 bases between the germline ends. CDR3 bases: TGTGCCAGCAGCTTAAGTCCGACAGATACGCAGTATTTT. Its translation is CASSLSPTDTQYF.

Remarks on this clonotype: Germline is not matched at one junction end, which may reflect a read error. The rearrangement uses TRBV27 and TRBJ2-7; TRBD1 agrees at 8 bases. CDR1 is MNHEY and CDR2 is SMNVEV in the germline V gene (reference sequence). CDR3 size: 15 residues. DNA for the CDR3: TGTGCAAGCAGTTTAATGCCAGGGGGCCGGTACGAGCAGTACTTC. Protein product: CASSLMPGGRYEQYF.

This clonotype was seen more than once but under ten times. CDR3 sequence reads: CASSQGSTGSETQYF. Here the CDR3 DNA reads TGTGCCAGCAGCCAAGGGTCGACAGGGAGTGAGACCCAGTACTTC. V and J are TRBV3-1 and TRBJ2-5; TRBD1 matches at 7 bases. V gave up 1 base and J gave up 5 bases; unmatched junction bases: 7. The CDR3 is 15 amino acids. Germline V CDR1 and CDR2: LGHDT, YNNKEL (reference sequence).

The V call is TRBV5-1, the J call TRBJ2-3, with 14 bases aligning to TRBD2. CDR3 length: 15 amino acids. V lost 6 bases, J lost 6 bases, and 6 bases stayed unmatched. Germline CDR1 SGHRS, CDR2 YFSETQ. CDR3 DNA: TGCGCCAGCACCCAGGGACTAGCGGGAGTGGATACGCAGTATTTT. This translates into CASTQGLAGVDTQYF.

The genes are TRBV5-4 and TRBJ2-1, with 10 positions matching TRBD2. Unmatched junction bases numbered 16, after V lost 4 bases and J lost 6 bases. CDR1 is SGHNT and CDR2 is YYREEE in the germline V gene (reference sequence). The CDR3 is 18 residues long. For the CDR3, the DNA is TGTGCCAGCAGCCTGGGTAGGAGCGGGAGGGCCGAGGTCAATGAGCAGTTCTTC. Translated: CASSLGRSGRAEVNEQFF.

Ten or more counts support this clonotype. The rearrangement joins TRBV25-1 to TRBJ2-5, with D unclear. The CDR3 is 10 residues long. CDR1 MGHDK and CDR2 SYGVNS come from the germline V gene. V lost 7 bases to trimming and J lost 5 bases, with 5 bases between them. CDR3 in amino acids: CASMRETQYF. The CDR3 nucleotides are TGTGCCAGCATGAGGGAGACCCAGTACTTC.

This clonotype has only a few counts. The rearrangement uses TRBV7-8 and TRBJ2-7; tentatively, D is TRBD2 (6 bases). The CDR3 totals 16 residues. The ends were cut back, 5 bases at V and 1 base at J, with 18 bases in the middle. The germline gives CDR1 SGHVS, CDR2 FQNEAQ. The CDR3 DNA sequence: TGTGCCAGCAGCGAAATGGGGGGACTGGCGTCCTACGAGCAGTACTTC. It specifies CASSEMGGLASYEQYF. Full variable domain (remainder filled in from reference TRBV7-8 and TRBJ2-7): GAGVSQSPRYKVAKRGQDVALRCDPISGHVSLFWYQQALGQGPEFLTYFQNEAQLDKSGLPSDRFFAERPEGSVSTLKIQRTQQEDSAVYLCASSEMGGLASYEQYFGPGTRLTVT.

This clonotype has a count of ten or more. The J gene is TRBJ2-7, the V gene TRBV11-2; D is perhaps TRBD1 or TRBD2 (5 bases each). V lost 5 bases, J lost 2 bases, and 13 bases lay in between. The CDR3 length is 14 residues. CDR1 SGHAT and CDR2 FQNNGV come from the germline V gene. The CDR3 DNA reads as TGTGCCAGCAGCCTCCGGGACCGAGCCTACGAGCAGTACTTC. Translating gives CASSLRDRAYEQYF.

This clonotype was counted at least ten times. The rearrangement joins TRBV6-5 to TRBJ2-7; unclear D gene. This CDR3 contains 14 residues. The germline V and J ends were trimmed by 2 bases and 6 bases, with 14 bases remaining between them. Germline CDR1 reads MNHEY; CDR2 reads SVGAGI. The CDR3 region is CASSYVSGSLEQYF. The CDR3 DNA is TGTGCCAGCAGTTACGTGTCAGGCTCCCTCGAGCAGTACTTC.

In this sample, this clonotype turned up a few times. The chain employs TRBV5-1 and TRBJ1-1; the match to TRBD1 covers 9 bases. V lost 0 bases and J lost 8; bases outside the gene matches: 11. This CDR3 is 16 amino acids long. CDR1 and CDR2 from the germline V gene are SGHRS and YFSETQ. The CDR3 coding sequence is TGCGCCAGCAGCTTGGAAGGGACAGGGCGTTGGGAGGAAGCTTTCTTT. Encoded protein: CASSLEGTGRWEEAFF.

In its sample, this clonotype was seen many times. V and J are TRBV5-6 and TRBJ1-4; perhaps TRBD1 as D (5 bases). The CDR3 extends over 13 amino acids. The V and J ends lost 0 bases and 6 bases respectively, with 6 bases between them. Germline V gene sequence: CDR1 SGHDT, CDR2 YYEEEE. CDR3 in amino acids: CASSLEGDEKLFF. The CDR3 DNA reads TGTGCCAGCAGCTTGGAAGGGGATGAAAAACTGTTTTTT.

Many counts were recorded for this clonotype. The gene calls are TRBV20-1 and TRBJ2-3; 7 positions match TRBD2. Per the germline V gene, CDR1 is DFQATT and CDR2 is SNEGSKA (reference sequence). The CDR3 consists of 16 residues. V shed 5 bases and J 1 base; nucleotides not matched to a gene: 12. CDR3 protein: CSAFSGLGGRTDTQYF. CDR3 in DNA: TGCAGTGCTTTTTCCGGACTAGGAGGGCGCACAGATACGCAGTATTTT.

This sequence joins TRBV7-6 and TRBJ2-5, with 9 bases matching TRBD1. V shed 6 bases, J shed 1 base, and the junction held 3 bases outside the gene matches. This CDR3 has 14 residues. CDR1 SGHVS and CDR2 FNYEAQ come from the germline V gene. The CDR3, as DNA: TGTGCCAGCAGTAAACAGGGGGCCCAAGAGACCCAGTACTTC. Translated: CASSKQGAQETQYF.